This TCR beta chain was recorded in a study of shared clonotypes between healthy human individuals. Terminally differentiated effector memory CD45RA+ cells were left out of the naive CD8 fraction, which was CD45RO-negative and positively selected for CCR7. Sequenced by immunoSEQ multiplex PCR; TCRdb stores in-frame clones only, minus some. The sample lists more than 550,000 clones, roughly 94% occurring once. The material sequenced was naive CD8+ T cells sorted from blood. This TCR was recovered from a man younger than 45 in good health.

The CDR3 nucleotides read TGTGCCAGCAGCTTAGCTCCAGACATCTCGAGCTCCTACAATGAGCAGTTCTTC. It yields the protein CASSLAPDISSSYNEQFF. The rearrangement links TRBV7-6 to TRBJ2-1, with D hard to call. V lost 0 bases and J lost 0, with 15 bases in between. The CDR3 contains 18 residues. The germline gives CDR1 SGHVS, CDR2 FNYEAQ.